These 2 T cell receptor beta chains were sequenced from one sample in a study of spatial heterogeneity in lung cancer. This sample's time point: sample taken at primary tumor resection. The sequenced material consisted of unsorted whole RNA from tumor, nontumor lung or frozen PBMC. TCRdb reprocessed the 5' RACE reads via MiXCR and lists one record per CDR3 protein. The sample carries over 2,000 distinct CDR3 sequences, 15% to 20% recorded once. This material consisted of PBMCs, taken at surgery. The receptors come from a male donor with early-stage non-small cell lung cancer.

This chain connects TRBV7-6 to TRBJ2-7, with 7 bases lining up with TRBD1. The V gene's germline CDR1 is SGHVS and CDR2 FNYEAQ. The V segment lost 4 bases and the J segment 9 bases; nucleotides outside the gene matches: 12. The length of the CDR3 is 14 residues. CDR3 in DNA: TGTGCCAGCAGCTCCTGGACGATAGGGGGCTGGCAGTACTTC. Residues: CASSSWTIGGWQYF.

This clonotype is medium-sized by share. The rearrangement uses TRBV6-6 and TRBJ2-7; tentative D call: TRBD2 (5 bases). V gave up 10 bases and J gave up 4 bases, with 17 bases separating them. CDR3 length: 13 amino acids. CDR1 and CDR2 (germline): MNHNY, SVGAGI (reference sequence). The CDR3, as DNA: TGTGCCACCCGGGAACAGAACCAATACGAGCAGTACTTC. Its protein product is CATREQNQYEQYF.